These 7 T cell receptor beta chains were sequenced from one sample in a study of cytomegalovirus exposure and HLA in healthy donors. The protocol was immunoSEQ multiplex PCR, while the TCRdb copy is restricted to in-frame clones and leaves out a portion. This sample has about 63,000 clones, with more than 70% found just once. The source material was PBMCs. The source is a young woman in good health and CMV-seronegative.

CDR3 residues: CASRWTGDTDTQYF. CDR3 DNA: TGTGCCAGCAGATGGACAGGGGACACAGATACGCAGTATTTT. The gene calls are TRBV6-6 and TRBJ2-3; 9 nucleotides align to TRBD1. The CDR3 totals 14 residues. Trimming took 6 bases from V and 2 from J; bases not matched to a gene: 3. Germline V gives CDR1 MNHNY, CDR2 SVGAGI (reference sequence).

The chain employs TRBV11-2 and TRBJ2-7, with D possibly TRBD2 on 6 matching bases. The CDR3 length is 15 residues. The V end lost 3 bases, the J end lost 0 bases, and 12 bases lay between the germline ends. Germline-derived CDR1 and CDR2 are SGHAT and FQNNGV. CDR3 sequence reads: CASSFGSGISYEQYF. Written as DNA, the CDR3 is TGTGCCAGCAGCTTTGGTAGCGGAATCTCCTACGAGCAGTACTTC. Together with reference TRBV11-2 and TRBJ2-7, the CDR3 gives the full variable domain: EAGVAQSPRYKIIEKRQSVAFWCNPISGHATLYWYQQILGQGPKLLIQFQNNGVVDDSQLPKDRFSAERLKGVDSTLKIQPAKLEDSAVYLCASSFGSGISYEQYFGPGTRLTVT.

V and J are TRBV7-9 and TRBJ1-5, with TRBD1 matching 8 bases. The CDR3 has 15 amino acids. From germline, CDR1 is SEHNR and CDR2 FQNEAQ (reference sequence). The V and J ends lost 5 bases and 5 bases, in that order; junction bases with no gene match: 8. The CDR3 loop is CASSPGQVYDQPQHF. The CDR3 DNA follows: TGTGCCAGCAGCCCGGGACAGGTGTACGATCAGCCCCAGCATTTT.

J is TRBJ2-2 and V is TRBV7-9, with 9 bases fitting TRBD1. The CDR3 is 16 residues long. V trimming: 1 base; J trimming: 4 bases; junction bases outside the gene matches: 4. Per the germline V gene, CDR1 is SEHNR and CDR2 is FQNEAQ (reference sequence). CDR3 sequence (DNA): TGTGCCAGCAGCTTAGACAGGGGGCTAATCACCGGGGAGCTGTTTTTT. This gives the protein CASSLDRGLITGELFF. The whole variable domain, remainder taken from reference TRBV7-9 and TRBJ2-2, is DTGVSQNPRHKITKRGQNVTFRCDPISEHNRLYWYRQTLGQGPEFLTYFQNEAQLEKSRLLSDRFSAERPKGSFSTLEIQRTEQGDSAMYLCASSLDRGLITGELFFGEGSRLTVL.

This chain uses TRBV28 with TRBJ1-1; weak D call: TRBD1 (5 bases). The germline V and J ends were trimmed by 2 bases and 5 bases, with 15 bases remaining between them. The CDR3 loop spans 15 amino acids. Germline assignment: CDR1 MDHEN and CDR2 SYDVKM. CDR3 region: CASSLAWGRRTEAFF. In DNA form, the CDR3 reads TGTGCCAGCAGTTTAGCGTGGGGCCGACGGACTGAAGCTTTCTTT.

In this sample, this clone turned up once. The CDR3 sequence: CASSEVGVDTQYF. The CDR3 DNA reads as TGTGCCAGCAGTGAAGTAGGGGTAGATACGCAGTATTTT. The chain is built from TRBV6-1 and TRBJ2-3, with a possible D match to TRBD1 (5 bases). Trimming took off 1 base at V and 5 bases at J, with 7 bases between the two ends. Germline lookup yields CDR1 MNHNS and CDR2 SASEGT. The CDR3 consists of 13 residues.

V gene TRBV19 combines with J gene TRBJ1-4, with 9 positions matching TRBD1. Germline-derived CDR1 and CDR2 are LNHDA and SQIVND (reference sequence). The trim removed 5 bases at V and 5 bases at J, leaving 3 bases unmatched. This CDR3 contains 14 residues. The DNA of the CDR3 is TGTGCCAGTAGTGGACAGGGGCGGAATGAAAAACTGTTTTTT. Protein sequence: CASSGQGRNEKLFF.